The 6 T cell receptor beta chains reported below all come from one sample, sequenced in a study of breast tumors, draining lymph nodes, adjacent tissues. TCRdb recomputed calls from the multiplex PCR reads with MiXCR, one row per CDR3 protein. The profile shows around 150,000 distinct CDR3 sequences, less than 35% of them singletons. The lymph nodes were axillary draining lymph nodes from breast cancer patients. The sequencing input was axillary lymph node tissue. Source of these receptors: a female donor with breast cancer. Some clones in this sample may be carry-over from other donors' samples.

This clonotype was found many times. CDR3 sequence: CASSLGSGAFTDTQYF. CDR3 DNA sequence: TGCGCCAGCAGCTTGGGATCGGGGGCGTTCACAGATACGCAGTATTTT. The chain employs TRBV5-1 and TRBJ2-3; D might be TRBD1 or TRBD2, each matching 6 bases. Looked up from germline, CDR1 is SGHRS and CDR2 is YFSETQ. This CDR3 has 16 residues. The V gene lost 0 bases and the J gene lost 2 bases, with 13 bases spanning the gap.

This clonotype appeared a single time. J is TRBJ1-3 and V is TRBV10-3, with no clear D. The CDR3 contains 14 residues. Germline V gene sequence: CDR1 ENHRY, CDR2 SYGVKD. V lost 0 bases and J 0 bases, leaving 3 bases between the germline ends. The CDR3 DNA reads TGTGCCATCAGTGAGTCGACCTCTGGAAACACCATATATTTT. Protein product: CAISESTSGNTIYF.

There are a few counts of this clonotype. This rearrangement joins TRBV20-1 to TRBJ1-1; 7 positions agree with TRBD1. CDR3 length equals 15 residues. The germline V gene has CDR1 DFQATT and CDR2 SNEGSKA (reference sequence). With 1 base clipped from V and 7 bases from J, the junction kept 12 bases outside the gene matches. The CDR3 region has the DNA TGCAGTGCTAGAGCGCCCGGACAGGCGAGGCATGAAGCTTTCTTT. Amino acids: CSARAPGQARHEAFF.

The genes are TRBV11-2 and TRBJ2-3; 9 bases are a match to TRBD1. The CDR3 has 15 amino acids. Germline V gene lookup returns CDR1 SGHAT and CDR2 FQNNGV. The V segment lost 5 bases and the J segment 3 bases; nucleotides outside the gene matches: 6. The CDR3 sequence is CASSQQGAPTDTQYF. Written as DNA, the CDR3 is TGTGCCAGCAGCCAACAGGGGGCGCCAACAGATACGCAGTATTTT.

This clonotype came up many times. This chain joins TRBV11-2 and TRBJ2-3, with a weak D call TRBD1 (6 bases). Germline V gene data show CDR1 as SGHAT and CDR2 as FQNNGV. V lost 5 bases, J lost 3 bases, and 6 bases lay in between. The CDR3 covers 12 residues. Here the CDR3 reads CASSTGTDTQYF. CDR3 coding DNA: TGTGCCAGCAGCACAGGGACAGATACGCAGTATTTT.

V and J are TRBV7-9 and TRBJ1-2; D is uncertain. CDR1 and CDR2 from the germline V gene are SEHNR and FQNEAQ (reference sequence). The CDR3 is 10 residues long. Trimming took off 4 bases at V and 4 bases at J, with 1 base between the two ends. The CDR3 bases are TGTGCCAGCAGCTCCTATGGCTACACCTTC. Translating it yields CASSSYGYTF.